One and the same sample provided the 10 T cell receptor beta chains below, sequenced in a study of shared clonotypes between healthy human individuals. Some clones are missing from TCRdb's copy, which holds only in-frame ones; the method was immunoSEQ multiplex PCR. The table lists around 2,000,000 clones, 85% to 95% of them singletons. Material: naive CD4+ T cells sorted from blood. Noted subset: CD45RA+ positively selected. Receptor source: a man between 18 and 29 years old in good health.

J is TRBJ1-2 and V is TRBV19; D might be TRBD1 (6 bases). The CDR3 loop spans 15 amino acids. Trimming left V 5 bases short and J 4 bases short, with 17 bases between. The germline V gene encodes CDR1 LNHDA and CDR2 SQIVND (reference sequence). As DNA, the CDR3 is TGTGCCAGTAGTTCATCGGACAGTATAACCTATGGCTACACCTTC. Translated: CASSSSDSITYGYTF.

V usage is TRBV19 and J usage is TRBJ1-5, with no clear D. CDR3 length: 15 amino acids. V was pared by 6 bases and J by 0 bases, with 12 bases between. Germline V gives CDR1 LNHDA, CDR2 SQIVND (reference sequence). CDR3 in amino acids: CASRELQVSNQPQHF. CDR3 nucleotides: TGTGCCAGTAGGGAGCTACAAGTTAGCAATCAGCCCCAGCATTTT.

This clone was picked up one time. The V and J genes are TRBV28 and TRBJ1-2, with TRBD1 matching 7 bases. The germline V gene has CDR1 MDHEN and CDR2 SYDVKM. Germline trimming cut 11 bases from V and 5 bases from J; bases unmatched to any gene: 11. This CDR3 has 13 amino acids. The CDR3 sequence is CASETGLGYGYTF. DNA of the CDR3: TGTGCCTCCGAGACAGGGTTAGGGTATGGCTACACCTTC.

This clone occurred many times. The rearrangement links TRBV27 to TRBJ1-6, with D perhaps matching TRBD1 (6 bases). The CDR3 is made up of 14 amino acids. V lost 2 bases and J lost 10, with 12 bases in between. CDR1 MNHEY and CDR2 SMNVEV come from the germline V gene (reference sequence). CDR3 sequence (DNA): TGTGCCAGCAGTTTAGGGGTGGGGGCCTCACCCCTCCACTTT. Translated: CASSLGVGASPLHF.

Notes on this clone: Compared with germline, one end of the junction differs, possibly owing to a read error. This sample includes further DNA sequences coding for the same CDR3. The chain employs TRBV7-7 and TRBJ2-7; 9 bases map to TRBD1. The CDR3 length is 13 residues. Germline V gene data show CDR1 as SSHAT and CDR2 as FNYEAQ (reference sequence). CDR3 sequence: CASSTGQGYEQYF. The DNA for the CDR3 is TGTGCTAGCAGCACGGGACAGGGCTACGAGCAGTACTTC.

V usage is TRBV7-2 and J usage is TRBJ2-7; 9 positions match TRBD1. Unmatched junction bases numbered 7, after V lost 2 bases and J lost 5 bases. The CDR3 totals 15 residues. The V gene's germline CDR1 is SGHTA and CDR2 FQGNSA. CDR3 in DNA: TGTGCCAGCAGCTTAATGGGACAGGGAATCCACGAGCAGTACTTC. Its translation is CASSLMGQGIHEQYF.

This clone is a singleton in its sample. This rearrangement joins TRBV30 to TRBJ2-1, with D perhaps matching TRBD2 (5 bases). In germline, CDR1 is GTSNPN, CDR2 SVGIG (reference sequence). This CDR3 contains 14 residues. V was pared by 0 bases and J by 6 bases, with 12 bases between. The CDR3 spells CAWSVLGGPNEQFF. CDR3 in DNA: TGTGCCTGGAGTGTACTCGGCGGGCCCAATGAGCAGTTCTTC.

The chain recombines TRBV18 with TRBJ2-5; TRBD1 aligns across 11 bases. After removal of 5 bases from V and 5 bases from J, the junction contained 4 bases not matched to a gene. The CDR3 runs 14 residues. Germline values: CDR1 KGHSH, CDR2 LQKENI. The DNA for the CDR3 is TGTGCCAGCTCATCGGACAGGGGGCGCGAGACCCAGTACTTC. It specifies CASSSDRGRETQYF. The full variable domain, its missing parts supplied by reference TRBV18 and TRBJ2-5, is NAGVMQNPRHLVRRRGQEARLRCSPMKGHSHVYWYRQLPEEGLKFMVYLQKENIIDESGMPKERFSAEFPKEGPSILRIQQVVRGDSAAYFCASSSDRGRETQYFGPGTRLLVL.

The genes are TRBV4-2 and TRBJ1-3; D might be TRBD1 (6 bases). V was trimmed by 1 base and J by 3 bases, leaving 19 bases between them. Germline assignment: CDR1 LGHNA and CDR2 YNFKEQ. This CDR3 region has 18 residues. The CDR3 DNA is TGTGCCAGCAGCCAAGGACGTTTGCGGCAGGGGAATGGAAACACCATATATTTT. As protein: CASSQGRLRQGNGNTIYF.

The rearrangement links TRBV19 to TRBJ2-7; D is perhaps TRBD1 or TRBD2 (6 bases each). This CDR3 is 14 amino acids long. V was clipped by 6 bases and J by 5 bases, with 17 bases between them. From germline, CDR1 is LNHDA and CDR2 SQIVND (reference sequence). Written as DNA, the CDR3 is TGTGCCAGTAGAAGACAGGAGGGCCCCCACGAGCAGTACTTC. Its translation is CASRRQEGPHEQYF. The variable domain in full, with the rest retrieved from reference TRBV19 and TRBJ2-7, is DGGITQSPKYLFRKEGQNVTLSCEQNLNHDAMYWYRQDPGQGLRLIYYSQIVNDFQKGDIAEGYSVSREKKESFPLTVTSAQKNPTAFYLCASRRQEGPHEQYFGPGTRLTVT.